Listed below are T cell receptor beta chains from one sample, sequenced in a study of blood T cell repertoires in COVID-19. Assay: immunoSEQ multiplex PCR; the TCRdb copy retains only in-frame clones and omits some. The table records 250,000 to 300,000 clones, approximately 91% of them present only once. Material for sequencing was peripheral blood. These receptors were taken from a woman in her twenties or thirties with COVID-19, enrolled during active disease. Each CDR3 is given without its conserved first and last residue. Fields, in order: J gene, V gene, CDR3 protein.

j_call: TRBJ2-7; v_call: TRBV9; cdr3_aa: ASSVSTGTSGSYEQY
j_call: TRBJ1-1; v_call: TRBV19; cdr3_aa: ASSDREGSVTEAF
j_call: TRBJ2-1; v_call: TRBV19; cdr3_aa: ASSIYGAGNNEQF
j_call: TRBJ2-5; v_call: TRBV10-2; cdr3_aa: ASSSQGETQY
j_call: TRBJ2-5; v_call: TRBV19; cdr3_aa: ASSIVGAGETQY
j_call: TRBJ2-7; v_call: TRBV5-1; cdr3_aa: ASSLDRAPYEQY
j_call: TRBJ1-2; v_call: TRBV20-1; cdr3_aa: SAPDSGYT
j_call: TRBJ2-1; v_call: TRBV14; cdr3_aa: ASSQKTGLAGPADEQF
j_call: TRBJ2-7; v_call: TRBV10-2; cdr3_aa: ASSESQGITYEQY
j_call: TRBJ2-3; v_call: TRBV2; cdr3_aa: ASSLDKADTQY
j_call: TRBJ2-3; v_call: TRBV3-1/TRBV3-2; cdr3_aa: ASSQGLAGEFTDTQY
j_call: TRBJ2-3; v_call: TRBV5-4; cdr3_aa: ASSRRPSGTFTDTQY
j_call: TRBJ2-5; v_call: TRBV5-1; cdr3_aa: ASSLDGVQETQY
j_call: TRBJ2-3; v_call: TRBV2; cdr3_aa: ASCPGQPTDTQY
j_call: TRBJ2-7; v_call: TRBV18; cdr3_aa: ASSPPRGGAYEQY
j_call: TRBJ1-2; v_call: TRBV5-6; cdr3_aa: ASSAGQNLYGYT
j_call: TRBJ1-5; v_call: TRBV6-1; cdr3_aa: ASSEVGQGGNQPQH
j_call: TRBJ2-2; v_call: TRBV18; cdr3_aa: ASSPRGVNTGELF
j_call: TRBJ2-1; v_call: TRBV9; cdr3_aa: ASSVGRGSTSFKNEQF
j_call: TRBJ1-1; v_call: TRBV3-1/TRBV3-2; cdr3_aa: ASSQIDRVGGLDTEAF
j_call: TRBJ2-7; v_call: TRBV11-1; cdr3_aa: ASSTATGLSYEQY
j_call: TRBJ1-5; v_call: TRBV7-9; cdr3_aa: ASSWTGSQPQH
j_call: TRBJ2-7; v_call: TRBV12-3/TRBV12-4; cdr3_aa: ASSFTRDEQY
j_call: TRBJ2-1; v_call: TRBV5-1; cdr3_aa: ASTEGDYWREKI
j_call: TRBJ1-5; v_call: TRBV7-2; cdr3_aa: ASSLAGTDNQPQH
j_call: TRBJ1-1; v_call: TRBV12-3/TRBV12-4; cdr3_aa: ASSFRGLEAF
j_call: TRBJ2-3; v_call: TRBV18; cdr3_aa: ASSPVLAGGTDTQY
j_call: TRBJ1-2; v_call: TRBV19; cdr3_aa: ASSDTGVYDGYT
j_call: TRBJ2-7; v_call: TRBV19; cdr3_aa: ASSIGLAGAASYEQY
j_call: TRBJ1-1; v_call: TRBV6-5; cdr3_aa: ASSSRQGVPGAEAF
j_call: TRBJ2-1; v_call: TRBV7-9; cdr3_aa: ASSLMEIYNEQF
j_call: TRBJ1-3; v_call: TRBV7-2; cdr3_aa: ASSKPPGGNTIY
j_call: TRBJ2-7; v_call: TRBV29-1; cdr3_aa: SVVLGVRSYEQY
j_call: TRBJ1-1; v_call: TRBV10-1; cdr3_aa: ASSESNTYTEAF
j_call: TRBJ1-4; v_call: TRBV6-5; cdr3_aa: ASRDTRWDEKLF
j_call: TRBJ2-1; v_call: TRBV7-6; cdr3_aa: ASSLETGSGNEQF
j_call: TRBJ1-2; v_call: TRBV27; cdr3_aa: ASSPRGTANGYT
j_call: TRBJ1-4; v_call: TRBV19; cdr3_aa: ASSINRTGMKEKLF
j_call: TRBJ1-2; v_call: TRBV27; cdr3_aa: ASSPGGIYGYT
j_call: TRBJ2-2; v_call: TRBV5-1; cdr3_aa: ASSYSLAADNTGELF
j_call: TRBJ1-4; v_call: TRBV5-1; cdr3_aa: ASSLEGTGGFEKLF